This TCR beta chain was observed in a study of T-cell reconstitution after alpha-beta-depleted transplantation in children. Findings and limits, study-wide: TCRbeta diversity was high at day 60 in some patients (a result of surviving recipient T cells and thymic progenitors). Fresh T-cell production supplied most of the T-cell counts and diversity seen one year after transplant. Two months or so post-transplant, alpha-beta T cells reportedly derived from several hundred expanded graft clones.

Germline V gives CDR1 LNHDA, CDR2 SQIVND (reference sequence). This CDR3 contains 14 residues. Trimming pared 2 bases from V and 3 bases from J, leaving 8 bases between. Unique molecular identifiers were incorporated into the prepared TCRbeta library. Via MiXCR, TCRdb re-called the PCR reads, giving one row per CDR3 protein. Of hundreds of thousands of distinct CDR3 sequences listed, 13% were seen once; the top ten hold about 0.77%. This clonotype was recorded a few times. The antigen remains undetermined. The sequenced sample was PBMCs, obtained before TCRalphabeta/CD19-depleted stem cell transplant. This TCR was sampled from a girl between 2 and 10 years old with congenital amegakaryocytic thrombocytopenia, due to receive a stem cell transplant. This chain joins TRBV19 and TRBJ1-5; D not resolved. Here the CDR3 DNA reads TGTGCCAGTAGTATATTGACAACCAATCAGCCCCAGCATTTT. This sequence encodes CASSILTTNQPQHF.